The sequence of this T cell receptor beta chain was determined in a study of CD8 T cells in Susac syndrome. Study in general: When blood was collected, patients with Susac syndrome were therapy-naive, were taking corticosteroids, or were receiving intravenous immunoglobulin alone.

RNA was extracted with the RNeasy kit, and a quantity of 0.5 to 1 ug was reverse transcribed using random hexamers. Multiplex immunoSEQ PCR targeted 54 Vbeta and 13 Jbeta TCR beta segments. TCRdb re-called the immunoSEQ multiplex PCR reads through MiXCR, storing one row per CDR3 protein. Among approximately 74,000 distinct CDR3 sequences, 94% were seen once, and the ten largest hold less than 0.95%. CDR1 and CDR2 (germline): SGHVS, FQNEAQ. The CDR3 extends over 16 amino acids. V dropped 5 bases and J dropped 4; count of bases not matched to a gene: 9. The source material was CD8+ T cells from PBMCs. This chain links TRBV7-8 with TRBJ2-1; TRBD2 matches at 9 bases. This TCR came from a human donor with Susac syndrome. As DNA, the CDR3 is TGTGCCAGCAGCCCCGATTGGACTAGCGTTTACAATGAGCAGTTCTTC. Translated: CASSPDWTSVYNEQFF.